The present entry profiles one T cell receptor (beta chain) with its context. Clones were sequenced by immunoSEQ multiplex PCR, and TCRdb holds only the in-frame ones, with some missing. The sample carries 700,000 or so clones, 80% to 90% recorded once. The sample belongs to a study of shared T cell receptors in the human thymus. The germline V gene encodes CDR1 SGHDT and CDR2 YYEEEE. The junction had 8 bases not matched to a gene; V was cut back by 4 bases and J by 4 bases. The CDR3 runs to 15 residues. These sequences were also reported in another study, on human thymus T cells. Per that study: Thymus was obtained from resections taken during corrective heart surgery. Thymic as well as blood repertoires seemed to favor certain V and J genes unevenly.

This clonotype was obtained from a girl in the first two years of life with a congenital heart defect. The V call is TRBV5-6, the J call TRBJ1-3; 7 bases agree with TRBD1. The sample comprised thymocytes. The CDR3 DNA follows: TGTGCCAGCAGCCCAGTCCCGGGACAGGGAAACACCATATATTTT. It specifies CASSPVPGQGNTIYF.